This record covers a single TCR beta chain. The antigen is undetermined. This sample was taken from a study of cytomegalovirus exposure and HLA in healthy donors. Regarding the study as a whole: In a later analysis, the majority of CMV-associated beta chains seemingly showed HLA restriction. Prior analysis indicated that the majority of TCR beta V segments exhibited productivity approximately 87% or approximately 30% of the time. Reportedly, cytomegalovirus status was diagnosed with high sensitivity and specificity. Researchers reported in a later analysis that common viral pathogens appeared linked to several top clusters.

The PCR used 60 Vbeta and 13 Jbeta primers. The method was immunoSEQ multiplex PCR; TCRdb's version includes in-frame clones alone and lacks a portion of them. The sample includes approximately 120,000 clones, roughly 10% of them seen just once. Germline V gene sequence: CDR1 MGHRA, CDR2 YSYEKL. The CDR3 covers 16 residues. With 6 bases clipped from V and 2 bases from J, the junction kept 12 bases outside the gene matches. The genes are TRBV4-1 and TRBJ1-2; TRBD1 agrees at 7 bases. The sequence was obtained from a woman between 18 and 30 years old in good health and CMV-seropositive. Material: PBMCs. The CDR3, as DNA: TGCGCCAGCAGATCTTTCTACAGGGGACCCAACTATGGCTACACCTTC. It translates to CASRSFYRGPNYGYTF.